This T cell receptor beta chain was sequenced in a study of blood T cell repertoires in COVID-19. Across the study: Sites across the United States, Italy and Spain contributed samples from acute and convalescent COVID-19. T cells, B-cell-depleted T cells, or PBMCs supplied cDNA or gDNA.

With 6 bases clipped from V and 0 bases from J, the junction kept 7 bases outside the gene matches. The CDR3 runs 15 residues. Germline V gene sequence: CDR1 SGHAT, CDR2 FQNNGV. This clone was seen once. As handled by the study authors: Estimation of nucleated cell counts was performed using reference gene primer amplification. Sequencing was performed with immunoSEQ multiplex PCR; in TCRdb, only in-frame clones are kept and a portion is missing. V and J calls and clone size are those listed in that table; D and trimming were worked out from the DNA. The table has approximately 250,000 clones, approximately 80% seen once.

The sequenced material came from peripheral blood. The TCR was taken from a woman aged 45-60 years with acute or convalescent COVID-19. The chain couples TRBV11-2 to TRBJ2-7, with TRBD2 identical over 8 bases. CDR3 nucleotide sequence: TGTGCCAGCAGTCCGATAGCGGGAAGCTCCTACGAGCAGTACTTC. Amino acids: CASSPIAGSSYEQYF.